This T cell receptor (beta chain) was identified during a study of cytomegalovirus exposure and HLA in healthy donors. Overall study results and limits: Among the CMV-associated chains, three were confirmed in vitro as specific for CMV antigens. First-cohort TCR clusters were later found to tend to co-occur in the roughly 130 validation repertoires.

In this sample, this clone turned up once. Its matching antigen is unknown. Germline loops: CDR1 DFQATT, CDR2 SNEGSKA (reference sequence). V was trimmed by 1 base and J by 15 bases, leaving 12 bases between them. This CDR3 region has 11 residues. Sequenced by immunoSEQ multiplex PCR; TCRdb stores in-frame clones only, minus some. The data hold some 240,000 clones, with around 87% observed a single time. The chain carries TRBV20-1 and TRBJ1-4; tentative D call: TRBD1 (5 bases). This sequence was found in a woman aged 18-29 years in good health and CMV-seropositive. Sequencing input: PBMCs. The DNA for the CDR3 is TGCAGTGCTAGAGTTGCAGGGTCCGTGTTTTTT. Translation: CSARVAGSVFF.